These 2 T cell receptor beta chains were all obtained from the same sample, sequenced in a study of T-cell reconstitution after alpha-beta-depleted transplantation in children. This sample's TCRbeta library carried unique molecular identifier barcodes. Using its own MiXCR run on the PCR reads, TCRdb lists one record per CDR3 protein. The table shows approximately 640,000 distinct CDR3 sequences, with 16% occurring only once. The sample was PBMCs from the stem cell graft donor, taken from the stem cell graft. The receptor set was obtained from a human donor who donated a stem cell graft to a child with acute myeloid leukemia.

This clonotype was counted between two and nine times. The chain employs TRBV5-6 and TRBJ2-2; 7 bases match TRBD1. CDR1 and CDR2 (germline): SGHDT, YYEEEE. With V trimmed by 3 bases and J by 7 bases, 6 bases remained unmatched. This CDR3 contains 14 residues. CDR3 region: CASSSETGIGELFF. The CDR3 DNA sequence: TGTGCCAGCAGCTCCGAGACAGGGATCGGGGAGCTGTTTTTT.

This rearrangement joins TRBV25-1 to TRBJ2-4; TRBD2 matches 14 bases. V was clipped by 9 bases and J by 8 bases; unmatched bases: 9. Germline V gene sequence: CDR1 MGHDK, CDR2 SYGVNS. This CDR3 is 15 amino acids long. The CDR3 loop is CASIGLAGGGDIQYF. The CDR3 DNA reads TGTGCCAGTATAGGACTAGCGGGGGGCGGAGACATTCAGTACTTC.